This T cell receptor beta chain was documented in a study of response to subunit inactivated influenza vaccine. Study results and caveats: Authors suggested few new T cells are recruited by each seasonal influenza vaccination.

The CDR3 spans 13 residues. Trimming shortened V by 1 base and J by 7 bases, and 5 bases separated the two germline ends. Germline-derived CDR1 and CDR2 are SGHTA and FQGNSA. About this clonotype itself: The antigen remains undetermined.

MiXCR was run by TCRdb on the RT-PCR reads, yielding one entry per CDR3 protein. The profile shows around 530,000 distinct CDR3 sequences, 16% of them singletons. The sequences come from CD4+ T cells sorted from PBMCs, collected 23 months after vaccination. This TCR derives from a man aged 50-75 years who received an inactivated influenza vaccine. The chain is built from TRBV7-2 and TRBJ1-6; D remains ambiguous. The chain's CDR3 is CASSLESNSPLHF. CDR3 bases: TGTGCCAGCAGCTTAGAGTCAAATTCACCCCTCCACTTT.